This TCR beta chain was profiled in a study of breast tumors, draining lymph nodes, adjacent tissues (dated by TCRdb to the mid-2010s). A note on the overall study: The study compared TCR beta repertoires across tumor, adjacent nontumor tissue and axillary lymph nodes from breast cancer patients. The study was designed to assess the relationships and possible T-cell exchange between tumor, surrounding tissue and draining lymph node repertoires in human breast cancer.

For this clonotype: What this receptor recognizes is not known. No qualities accompany the bases; no much larger clone lies one base away.

The full study reports these points: The similarity between tumor and nontumor tissue repertoires was significantly greater in luminal-like breast cancer than in basal-like breast cancer. Tumors showed preferential V and J gene usage, and their T-cell repertoire diversity fell below that of lymph nodes yet above that of nontumor tissue. The data were considered consistent with most tumor T cells being derived from the lymph node and subsequently expanding within tumor tissue. The study presented the conclusion that tumor T cells originate in lymph nodes as consistent with a hypothesis, not as something directly demonstrated.

Including the terminal cysteine and phenylalanine, the CDR3 comprises 13 residues. Of the read, only the CDR3 DNA is kept; its 39 bases are in frame from base 1. At the junction V is shortened by 4 bases and J by 11 bases, with 17 bases in between. CDR1 and CDR2, per the germline V gene, are ENHRY and SYGVKD. Adjacent samples were composed of nontumor breast tissue surrounding the tumor. Sequencing used an Illumina HiSeq 2000. Multiplex PCR amplification was used to build the TCR beta chain libraries. High-throughput sequencing was used to analyze the amplified TCR beta chain products. The public sequencing data were trimmed at Q25 with fastp and processed into clonotypes with MiXCR by TCRdb, which kept only in-frame beta chains. A single entry per CDR3 protein holds the most common genes and DNA from its merged rows. Counted in this sample were about 14,000 distinct CDR3 sequences; roughly three fifths of them appeared once. About 28% of the sample is in the top ten clones.

This receptor chain uses TRBV10-3 and TRBJ1-1, with no reliable assignment of the D segment. The sequenced sample consisted of tumor-adjacent breast tissue. This TCR was recovered from a female donor with breast cancer. Some clones in this sample may be carry-over from other donors' samples. The CDR3 region reads CAISVEKGGLAFF. The nucleotides read TGTGCCATCAGTGTTGAAAAGGGAGGTTTGGCTTTCTTT.